This T cell receptor beta chain is drawn from a study of technical replicates of blood from a handful of donors. There are 14 residues in the CDR3. The V end lost 3 bases, the J end lost 7 bases, and 15 bases lay between the germline ends. CDR1 and CDR2 (germline): LNHDA, SQIVND (reference sequence). The table came from immunoSEQ multiplex PCR; TCRdb's copy has only in-frame clones and leaves some out. The sample consists of approximately 79,000 clones, 95% of them appearing once. The sequencing input was T cells isolated from PBMCs. The genes are TRBV19 and TRBJ1-1; TRBD1 is a possible D gene (6 bases). This TCR came from a human donor in good health. Written as DNA, the CDR3 is TGTGCCAGTAGTATCGTTACAGGGATGAATGAAGCTTTCTTT. It codes for CASSIVTGMNEAFF.